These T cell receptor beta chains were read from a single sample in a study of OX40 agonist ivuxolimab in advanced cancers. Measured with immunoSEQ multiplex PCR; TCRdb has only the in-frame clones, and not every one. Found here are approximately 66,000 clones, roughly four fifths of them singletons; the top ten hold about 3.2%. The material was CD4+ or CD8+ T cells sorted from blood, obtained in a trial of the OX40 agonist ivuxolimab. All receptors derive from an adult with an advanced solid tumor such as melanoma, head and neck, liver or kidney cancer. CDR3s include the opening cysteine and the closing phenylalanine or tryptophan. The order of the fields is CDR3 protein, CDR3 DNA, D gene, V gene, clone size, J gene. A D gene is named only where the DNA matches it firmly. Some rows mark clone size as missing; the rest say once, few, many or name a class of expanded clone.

CDR3aa: CASSLGNYEQYF; CDR3nt: TGCGCCAGCAGCTTGGGAAACTACGAGCAGTACTTC; d_gene: NA; v_gene: TRBV5-1; abundance: NA; j_gene: TRBJ2-7
CDR3aa: CASSLTGISTGELFF; CDR3nt: TGTGCCAGCAGCTTGACCGGTATTAGCACCGGGGAGCTGTTTTTT; d_gene: NA; v_gene: TRBV5-6; abundance: NA; j_gene: TRBJ2-2
CDR3aa: CASSLDSGRYNEQFF; CDR3nt: TGCGCCAGCAGCTTGGATAGCGGGAGATACAATGAGCAGTTCTTC; d_gene: TRBD2; v_gene: TRBV5-1; abundance: NA; j_gene: TRBJ2-1
CDR3aa: CASSFRQGDSPLHF; CDR3nt: TGTGCCAGCAGTTTCCGACAGGGAGATTCACCCCTCCACTTT; d_gene: TRBD1; v_gene: TRBV27; abundance: NA; j_gene: TRBJ1-6
CDR3aa: CASSYDRGNQPQHF; CDR3nt: TGTGCCAGCAGTTACGACAGGGGCAATCAGCCCCAGCATTTT; d_gene: TRBD1; v_gene: TRBV6-5; abundance: NA; j_gene: TRBJ1-5
CDR3aa: CASSLDFLRGGRIGETQYF; CDR3nt: TGTGCCAGCAGCTTAGATTTCCTGCGGGGGGGCCGAATTGGAGAGACCCAGTACTTC; d_gene: TRBD2; v_gene: TRBV11-2; abundance: NA; j_gene: TRBJ2-5
CDR3aa: CASREGTVQHF; CDR3nt: TGTGCCAGCAGGGAAGGGACAGTACAGCATTTT; d_gene: TRBD1; v_gene: TRBV7-2; abundance: NA; j_gene: TRBJ1-5
CDR3aa: CASSVSGGTEAFF; CDR3nt: TGTGCCAGCAGTGTATCTGGAGGCACTGAAGCTTTCTTT; d_gene: NA; v_gene: TRBV6-4; abundance: few; j_gene: TRBJ1-1
CDR3aa: CASSSRGTGAEKLFF; CDR3nt: TGTGCCAGCAGCTCAAGGGGGACAGGGGCCGAAAAACTGTTTTTT; d_gene: TRBD1; v_gene: TRBV7-9; abundance: NA; j_gene: TRBJ1-4
CDR3aa: CASKVSAGQKGGREQYF; CDR3nt: TGTGCCAGCAAAGTTTCGGCAGGCCAAAAAGGTGGACGCGAGCAGTACTTC; d_gene: NA; v_gene: TRBV28; abundance: NA; j_gene: TRBJ2-7
CDR3aa: CASSLRSRGRLGTDTQYF; CDR3nt: TGTGCCAGCAGCTTAAGGTCAAGGGGGCGCCTGGGCACAGATACGCAGTATTTT; d_gene: TRBD1; v_gene: TRBV7-3; abundance: NA; j_gene: TRBJ2-3
CDR3aa: CASNSGAGELFF; CDR3nt: TGTGCCAGTAATAGTGGCGCCGGGGAGCTGTTTTTT; d_gene: NA; v_gene: TRBV28; abundance: NA; j_gene: TRBJ2-2
CDR3aa: CASSYSDSSGANVLTF; CDR3nt: TGTGCCAGCAGTTACTCGGACAGCTCTGGGGCCAACGTCCTGACTTTC; d_gene: NA; v_gene: TRBV6-5; abundance: NA; j_gene: TRBJ2-6
CDR3aa: CANSAGGPTNEQFF; CDR3nt: TGTGCCAACTCAGCGGGGGGGCCCACCAATGAGCAGTTCTTC; d_gene: TRBD2; v_gene: TRBV7-9; abundance: NA; j_gene: TRBJ2-1
CDR3aa: CAWKSGGTSTDTQYF; CDR3nt: TGTGCCTGGAAGTCGGGGGGGACTAGCACAGATACGCAGTATTTT; d_gene: TRBD2; v_gene: TRBV30; abundance: few; j_gene: TRBJ2-3
CDR3aa: CASSLLLAGGYTF; CDR3nt: TGTGCCAGCAGCTTGCTTTTGGCGGGCGGCTACACCTTC; d_gene: NA; v_gene: TRBV5-6; abundance: few; j_gene: TRBJ1-2
CDR3aa: CASSQQLAGEQGGELFF; CDR3nt: TGTGCCAGCAGCCAACAGTTAGCGGGGGAGCAGGGCGGGGAGCTGTTTTTT; d_gene: TRBD2; v_gene: TRBV4-2; abundance: NA; j_gene: TRBJ2-2
CDR3aa: CASSQWDGETQYF; CDR3nt: TGTGCCAGCAGCCAATGGGACGGAGAGACCCAGTACTTC; d_gene: NA; v_gene: TRBV5-4; abundance: NA; j_gene: TRBJ2-5
CDR3aa: CASSLERPHQPQHF; CDR3nt: TGTGCCAGCAGCTTAGAGAGGCCACATCAGCCCCAGCATTTT; d_gene: NA; v_gene: TRBV7-8; abundance: few; j_gene: TRBJ1-5
CDR3aa: CASSPDARNTGELFF; CDR3nt: TGTGCCAGCTCACCGGACGCCCGAAACACCGGGGAGCTGTTTTTT; d_gene: NA; v_gene: TRBV18; abundance: NA; j_gene: TRBJ2-2
CDR3aa: CASSLKGRGEKLFF; CDR3nt: TGTGCCAGCAGCTTAAAGGGGCGAGGTGAAAAACTGTTTTTT; d_gene: NA; v_gene: TRBV7-9; abundance: NA; j_gene: TRBJ1-4
CDR3aa: CASFRQSSQTNYGYTF; CDR3nt: TGTGCCAGCTTTCGGCAATCTTCTCAGACTAACTATGGCTACACCTTC; d_gene: NA; v_gene: TRBV5-4; abundance: NA; j_gene: TRBJ1-2
CDR3aa: CASSYDLYNSPLHF; CDR3nt: TGTGCCAGCAGTTACGACCTCTATAATTCACCCCTCCACTTT; d_gene: NA; v_gene: TRBV6-4; abundance: NA; j_gene: TRBJ1-6
CDR3aa: CASRLAGGLSGTQYF; CDR3nt: TGTGCCAGCAGACTAGCGGGGGGCCTATCGGGGACCCAGTACTTC; d_gene: TRBD2; v_gene: TRBV6-1; abundance: NA; j_gene: TRBJ2-5
CDR3aa: CASLRGLGGEKLFF; CDR3nt: TGTGCCAGCTTGAGGGGCCTAGGGGGGGAAAAACTGTTTTTT; d_gene: NA; v_gene: TRBV2; abundance: NA; j_gene: TRBJ1-4
CDR3aa: CASSLDVAGGDEQYF; CDR3nt: TGTGCCAGCAGCTTAGATGTGGCAGGGGGCGACGAGCAGTACTTC; d_gene: TRBD1; v_gene: TRBV7-2; abundance: NA; j_gene: TRBJ2-7
CDR3aa: CASSSPTVYYEQYF; CDR3nt: TGTGCCAGCAGCTCTCCGACGGTCTACTACGAGCAGTACTTC; d_gene: NA; v_gene: TRBV7-2; abundance: NA; j_gene: TRBJ2-7
CDR3aa: CASRTSGVMRTQYF; CDR3nt: TGTGCCAGCAGAACTAGCGGGGTAATGAGGACCCAGTACTTC; d_gene: TRBD2; v_gene: TRBV2; abundance: NA; j_gene: TRBJ2-5
CDR3aa: CAIMGTSGGALYNEQFF; CDR3nt: TGTGCCATCATGGGGACTAGCGGGGGGGCCCTCTACAATGAGCAGTTCTTC; d_gene: TRBD2; v_gene: TRBV10-3; abundance: NA; j_gene: TRBJ2-1
CDR3aa: CASSQGPTRWNTEAFF; CDR3nt: TGTGCCAGCAGCCAAGGTCCCACGAGGTGGAACACTGAAGCTTTCTTT; d_gene: NA; v_gene: TRBV6-6; abundance: NA; j_gene: TRBJ1-1
CDR3aa: CASSLPGKLYEQYF; CDR3nt: TGTGCCAGCAGTCTCCCCGGGAAACTCTACGAGCAGTACTTC; d_gene: NA; v_gene: TRBV28; abundance: NA; j_gene: TRBJ2-7
CDR3aa: CASRQNEAFF; CDR3nt: TGTGCCAGTAGACAGAATGAAGCTTTCTTT; d_gene: NA; v_gene: TRBV19; abundance: NA; j_gene: TRBJ1-1
CDR3aa: CASSEFALSYNEQFF; CDR3nt: TGTGCCAGCAGTGAATTCGCGCTCTCCTACAATGAGCAGTTCTTC; d_gene: NA; v_gene: TRBV6-1; abundance: NA; j_gene: TRBJ2-1
CDR3aa: CASTLLLVGGNTIYF; CDR3nt: TGTGCCAGCACCCTCTTATTGGTTGGCGGAAACACCATATATTTT; d_gene: NA; v_gene: TRBV6-6; abundance: NA; j_gene: TRBJ1-3
CDR3aa: CASSLEPGSEQYF; CDR3nt: TGTGCCAGCAGCTTAGAACCGGGCTCCGAGCAGTACTTC; d_gene: NA; v_gene: TRBV7-3; abundance: NA; j_gene: TRBJ2-7
CDR3aa: CAWRVTDSPLHF; CDR3nt: TGTGCCTGGAGAGTGACAGATTCACCCCTCCACTTT; d_gene: NA; v_gene: TRBV30; abundance: NA; j_gene: TRBJ1-6
CDR3aa: CASTGFLYSNQPQHF; CDR3nt: TGTGCCAGCACCGGGTTTCTCTATAGCAATCAGCCCCAGCATTTT; d_gene: NA; v_gene: TRBV28; abundance: NA; j_gene: TRBJ1-5
CDR3aa: CASSLETGNEQFF; CDR3nt: TGTGCCAGCAGCTTAGAGACAGGTAATGAGCAGTTCTTC; d_gene: NA; v_gene: TRBV11-3; abundance: few; j_gene: TRBJ2-1
CDR3aa: CASRGAALGLGSYNEQFF; CDR3nt: TGCGCCAGCAGGGGGGCAGCCCTTGGGCTGGGCTCCTACAATGAGCAGTTCTTC; d_gene: NA; v_gene: TRBV5-1; abundance: NA; j_gene: TRBJ2-1
CDR3aa: CASSLLQPQDRGYNSPLHF; CDR3nt: TGTGCCAGCAGCTTACTACAACCCCAGGACAGGGGTTATAATTCACCCCTCCACTTT; d_gene: TRBD1; v_gene: TRBV7-2; abundance: NA; j_gene: TRBJ1-6
CDR3aa: CAVSRTGIGNTEAFF; CDR3nt: TGTGCCGTCTCGCGGACAGGGATAGGGAACACTGAAGCTTTCTTT; d_gene: TRBD1; v_gene: TRBV6-1; abundance: NA; j_gene: TRBJ1-1
CDR3aa: CASSRLGTGFEETQYF; CDR3nt: TGTGCCAGCAGCCGCCTCGGGACAGGGTTTGAGGAGACCCAGTACTTC; d_gene: TRBD1; v_gene: TRBV5-4; abundance: NA; j_gene: TRBJ2-5
CDR3aa: CASKVTATGNTIYF; CDR3nt: TGTGCCAGTAAGGTGACAGCCACTGGAAACACCATATATTTT; d_gene: NA; v_gene: TRBV19; abundance: NA; j_gene: TRBJ1-3
CDR3aa: CASSLTGGGRETQYF; CDR3nt: TGCGCCAGCAGCCTAACCGGCGGGGGGCGGGAGACCCAGTACTTC; d_gene: TRBD2; v_gene: TRBV4-1; abundance: NA; j_gene: TRBJ2-5
CDR3aa: CASSELDRTEAFF; CDR3nt: TGTGCCAGCAGTGAACTAGACAGAACTGAAGCTTTCTTT; d_gene: NA; v_gene: TRBV6-1; abundance: NA; j_gene: TRBJ1-1
CDR3aa: CASSVTTSTDTQYF; CDR3nt: TGTGCCAGCAGCGTGACTACTAGCACAGATACGCAGTATTTT; d_gene: NA; v_gene: TRBV7-3; abundance: NA; j_gene: TRBJ2-3
CDR3aa: CASSYDTGELFF; CDR3nt: TGTGCCAGCAGTTACGACACCGGGGAGCTGTTTTTT; d_gene: NA; v_gene: TRBV6-6; abundance: NA; j_gene: TRBJ2-2
CDR3aa: CSAKGNEQFF; CDR3nt: TGCAGTGCTAAGGGTAATGAGCAGTTCTTC; d_gene: NA; v_gene: TRBV20-1; abundance: NA; j_gene: TRBJ2-1
CDR3aa: CASSLVARGEQYF; CDR3nt: TGTGCCAGCAGCTTAGTGGCCAGAGGCGAGCAGTACTTC; d_gene: NA; v_gene: TRBV11-3; abundance: NA; j_gene: TRBJ2-7
CDR3aa: CSVDGEATRFGGYTF; CDR3nt: TGCAGCGTTGACGGCGAAGCTACAAGGTTTGGGGGCTACACCTTC; d_gene: NA; v_gene: TRBV29-1; abundance: NA; j_gene: TRBJ1-2
CDR3aa: CASSQGDSPSTDTQYF; CDR3nt: TGTGCCAGCAGCCAAGGGGACAGCCCGAGCACAGATACGCAGTATTTT; d_gene: TRBD1; v_gene: TRBV14; abundance: NA; j_gene: TRBJ2-3
CDR3aa: CASSSQGDVRDTQYF; CDR3nt: TGTGCCAGCAGCTCACAGGGGGATGTTCGGGATACGCAGTATTTT; d_gene: TRBD1; v_gene: TRBV7-9; abundance: once; j_gene: TRBJ2-3
CDR3aa: CASSQGLGNTIYF; CDR3nt: TGTGCCAGCAGCCAGGGGTTGGGAAACACCATATATTTT; d_gene: NA; v_gene: TRBV7-2; abundance: NA; j_gene: TRBJ1-3